Sequencing of this T cell receptor beta chain was carried out in a study of blood T cell repertoires in COVID-19. Clones were sequenced by immunoSEQ multiplex PCR, and TCRdb holds only the in-frame ones, with some missing. The top ten clones hold approximately 2.1% of a sample with 250,000 or so clones, 90% of them seen once. The CDR3 runs to 14 residues. The germline V gene has CDR1 SNHLY and CDR2 FYNNEI. Trimming cost V 2 bases and J 8 bases; bases outside gene matches: 4. The sequenced material came from peripheral blood. The TCR originated in a woman in her fifties or sixties with COVID-19, enrolled during active disease. V usage is TRBV2 and J usage is TRBJ1-2, with 11 bases identical to TRBD1. CDR3 bases: TGTGCCAGCAGTGAAATTGGGACAGGGGGAGGCTACACCTTC. It yields the protein CASSEIGTGGGYTF.